This is a list of T cell receptor beta chains from one sample in a study of blood T cell repertoires in COVID-19. Some clones are missing from TCRdb's copy, which holds only in-frame ones; the method was immunoSEQ multiplex PCR. The profile shows approximately 210,000 clones, approximately 84% of them singletons. The sequencing sample was made of peripheral blood. These receptors all come from a woman older than 75 with COVID-19, enrolled during active disease. CDR3s include the opening cysteine and the closing phenylalanine or tryptophan. Fields, in order: V gene, J gene, D gene, clone size, CDR3 protein, CDR3 DNA. The D gene is left open where the match is weak. Clone size is stated in some rows and not others, as once, few, many or a class when expanded.

>TRBV5-1|TRBJ1-1|TRBD1|few
CASSLVGQTGVAFF
TGCGCCAGCAGCTTGGTGGGACAGACGGGTGTTGCTTTCTTT
>TRBV12-3/TRBV12-4|TRBJ1-1|.|.
CASSLGPIYGAFF
TGTGCCAGCAGTTTAGGGCCGATTTATGGAGCTTTCTTT
>TRBV27|TRBJ1-2|.|.
CASSAPGGYGYTF
TGTGCCAGCAGTGCCCCCGGGGGCTATGGCTACACCTTC
>TRBV3-1/TRBV3-2|TRBJ1-6|TRBD1|few
CASSQAGTVNSPLHF
TGTGCCAGCAGCCAGGCCGGGACAGTTAATTCACCCCTCCACTTT
>TRBV2|TRBJ1-1|.|.
CASALSTNTEAFF
TGTGCCAGCGCTCTAAGTACGAACACTGAAGCTTTCTTT
>TRBV3-1/TRBV3-2|TRBJ2-2|.|.
CASSYGHPGELFF
TGTGCCAGCAGCTACGGACACCCCGGGGAGCTGTTTTTT
>TRBV5-1|TRBJ2-3|.|.
CASSLAAGRASTDTQYF
TGCGCCAGCAGCTTGGCCGCGGGCAGAGCAAGCACAGATACGCAGTATTTT
>TRBV3-1/TRBV3-2|TRBJ2-7|.|.
CASSPLDGSLYEQYF
TGTGCCAGCAGCCCCCTAGATGGTTCGCTCTACGAGCAGTACTTC
>TRBV29-1|TRBJ2-1|TRBD2|.
CSVGVGLAGGNEQFF
TGCAGCGTTGGGGTTGGACTAGCGGGAGGCAATGAGCAGTTCTTC
>TRBV11-2|TRBJ2-2|TRBD2|.
CASSLRSSGVTNTGELFF
TGTGCCAGCAGCTTACGCTCCAGCGGGGTAACAAACACCGGGGAGCTGTTTTTT
>TRBV5-6|TRBJ1-1|.|.
CASRDGRAPSNTEAFF
TGTGCCAGCAGGGATGGCAGGGCTCCGTCAAACACTGAAGCTTTCTTT
>TRBV7-9|TRBJ2-3|TRBD1|.
CASSKGQGSADTQYF
TGTGCCAGCAGCAAAGGACAGGGGTCCGCAGATACGCAGTATTTT
>TRBV20-1|TRBJ1-4|.|.
CSASPHEKLFF
TGCAGTGCTAGCCCTCATGAAAAACTGTTTTTT
>TRBV18|TRBJ1-2|.|.
CASSGRQVDGYTF
TGTGCCAGCTCAGGGCGACAAGTCGATGGCTACACCTTC
>TRBV21-1|TRBJ1-2|.|few
CATRVWVIGQHLNYGYTF
TGTGCCACACGAGTTTGGGTTATCGGACAACATCTTAACTATGGCTACACCTTC
>TRBV2|TRBJ2-2|TRBD2|once
CASSVYSGRGTGELFF
TGTGCCAGCAGCGTCTATAGCGGGAGGGGCACCGGGGAGCTGTTTTTT
>TRBV12-5|TRBJ2-7|.|.
CASGLNYGTLRAAGYEQYF
TGTGCTAGTGGTTTGAATTACGGGACATTGCGGGCGGCGGGCTACGAGCAGTACTTC
>TRBV5-6|TRBJ1-2|.|.
CASSPRRHGYTF
TGTGCCAGCAGCCCGAGGAGGCATGGCTACACCTTC
>TRBV6-6|TRBJ2-1|TRBD2|.
CASTTSGDYNEQFF
TGTGCCAGCACCACTAGCGGGGACTACAATGAGCAGTTCTTC
>TRBV19|TRBJ1-5|TRBD1|.
CASTRTGGNQPQHF
TGTGCCAGTACTCGGACAGGGGGCAATCAGCCCCAGCATTTT
>TRBV12-3/TRBV12-4|TRBJ2-5|.|.
CASSSSGETQYF
TGTGCCAGCAGTTCTTCAGGCGAGACCCAGTACTTC
>TRBV18|TRBJ2-1|.|.
CASSRTSYNEQFF
TGTGCCAGCTCACGGACAAGCTACAATGAGCAGTTCTTC
>TRBV18|TRBJ1-5|.|once
CASSIEQGRVNQPQHF
TGTGCCAGCTCAATAGAACAGGGAAGGGTCAATCAGCCCCAGCATTTT
>TRBV5-1|TRBJ1-1|.|.
CASSQTPGGNTEAFF
TGCGCCAGCAGCCAGACACCCGGGGGGAACACTGAAGCTTTCTTT
>TRBV14|TRBJ1-2|TRBD1|few
CASSQWDRGQATF
TGTGCCAGCAGCCAATGGGACAGGGGGCAGGCCACCTTC
>TRBV21-1|TRBJ1-2|.|.
CASSPQNRDTNGYTF
TGTGCCAGCAGCCCACAAAATAGGGACACAAATGGCTACACCTTC
>TRBV7-8|TRBJ1-5|.|.
CASSPLLGGQPQHF
TGTGCCAGCAGCCCCCTTTTAGGGGGTCAGCCCCAGCATTTT
>TRBV5-1|TRBJ2-3|.|.
CASSRGGGDTQYF
TGCGCCAGCAGCAGAGGAGGCGGGGATACGCAGTATTTT
>TRBV5-1|TRBJ1-2|.|.
CASSVGQSHYGYTF
TGCGCCAGCAGCGTAGGACAGTCTCACTATGGCTACACCTTC
>TRBV28|TRBJ1-5|.|.
CASSLTGWASNQPQHF
TGTGCCAGCAGTCTAACAGGGTGGGCTAGCAATCAGCCCCAGCATTTT
>TRBV12-5|TRBJ1-1|TRBD1|.
CASGLLQGARTEAFF
TGTGCTAGTGGTTTGTTACAGGGGGCCCGGACTGAAGCTTTCTTT
>TRBV2|TRBJ2-5|TRBD1|few
CASKDREETQYF
TGTGCCAGTAAGGACAGGGAAGAGACCCAGTACTTC
>TRBV27|TRBJ2-2|.|.
CASQTLAPLSSGELFF
TGTGCCAGCCAAACTCTAGCCCCCCTGAGCTCCGGGGAGCTGTTTTTT
>TRBV5-4|TRBJ2-1|TRBD2|.
CASSPGTSGSVEQFF
TGTGCCAGCAGCCCCGGGACTAGCGGGAGTGTTGAGCAGTTCTTC
>TRBV29-1|TRBJ1-2|.|.
CSAHLGQQRGYTF
TGCAGCGCCCACTTAGGACAGCAGCGTGGCTACACCTTC
>TRBV9|TRBJ2-2|.|.
CASSVEGGGNTGELFF
TGTGCCAGCAGCGTAGAGGGAGGGGGGAACACCGGGGAGCTGTTTTTT
>TRBV5-4|TRBJ1-2|.|.
CASSFGTIPYGYTF
TGTGCCAGCAGCTTTGGTACAATCCCCTATGGCTACACCTTC